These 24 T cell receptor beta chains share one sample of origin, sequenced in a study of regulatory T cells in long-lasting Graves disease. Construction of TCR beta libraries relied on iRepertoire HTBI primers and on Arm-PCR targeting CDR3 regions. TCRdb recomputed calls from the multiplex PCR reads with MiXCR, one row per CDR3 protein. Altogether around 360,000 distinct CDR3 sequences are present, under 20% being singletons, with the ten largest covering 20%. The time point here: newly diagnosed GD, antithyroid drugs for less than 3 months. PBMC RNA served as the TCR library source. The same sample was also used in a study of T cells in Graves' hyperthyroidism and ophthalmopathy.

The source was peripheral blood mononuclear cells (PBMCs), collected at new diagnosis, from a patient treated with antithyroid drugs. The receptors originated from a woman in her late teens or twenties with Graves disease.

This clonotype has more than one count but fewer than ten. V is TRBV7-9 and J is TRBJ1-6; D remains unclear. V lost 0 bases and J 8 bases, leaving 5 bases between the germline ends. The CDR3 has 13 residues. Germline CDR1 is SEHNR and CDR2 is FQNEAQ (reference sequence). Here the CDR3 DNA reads TGTGCCAGCAGCTTAGCGCTGGATTCACCCCTCCACTTT. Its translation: CASSLALDSPLHF. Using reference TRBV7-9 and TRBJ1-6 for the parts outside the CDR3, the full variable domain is DTGVSQNPRHKITKRGQNVTFRCDPISEHNRLYWYRQTLGQGPEFLTYFQNEAQLEKSRLLSDRFSAERPKGSFSTLEIQRTEQGDSAMYLCASSLALDSPLHFGNGTRLTVT.

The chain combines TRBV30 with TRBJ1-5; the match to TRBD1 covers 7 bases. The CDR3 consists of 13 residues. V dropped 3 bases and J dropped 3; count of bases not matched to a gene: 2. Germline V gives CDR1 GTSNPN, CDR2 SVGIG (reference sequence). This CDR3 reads CAWSRGVNQPQHF. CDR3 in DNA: TGTGCCTGGAGCAGGGGGGTCAATCAGCCCCAGCATTTT.

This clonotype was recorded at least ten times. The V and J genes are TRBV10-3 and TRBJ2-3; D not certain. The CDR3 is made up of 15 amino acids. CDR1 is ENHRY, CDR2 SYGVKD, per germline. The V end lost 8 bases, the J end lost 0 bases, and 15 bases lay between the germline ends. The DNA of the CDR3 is TGTGCCATCGCTACGGGCGGATCAAGCACAGATACGCAGTATTTT. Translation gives CAIATGGSSTDTQYF.

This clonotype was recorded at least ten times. The CDR3 DNA reads as TGTGCCTGGAGCCCACCAGGGTTGTCGGCGTATGGCTACACCTTC. Protein product: CAWSPPGLSAYGYTF. The chain couples TRBV30 to TRBJ1-2, with D maybe TRBD1 (5 bases). The CDR3 sequence is 15 residues long. The germline CDR1 and CDR2 sequences are GTSNPN and SVGIG (reference sequence). The ends were cut back, 3 bases at V and 5 bases at J, with 19 bases in the middle.

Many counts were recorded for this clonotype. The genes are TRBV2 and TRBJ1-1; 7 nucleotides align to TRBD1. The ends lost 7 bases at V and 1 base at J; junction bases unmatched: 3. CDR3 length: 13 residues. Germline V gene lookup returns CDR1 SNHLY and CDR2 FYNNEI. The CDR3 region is CASKGQSNTEAFF. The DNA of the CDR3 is TGTGCCAGCAAGGGACAGTCGAACACTGAAGCTTTCTTT.

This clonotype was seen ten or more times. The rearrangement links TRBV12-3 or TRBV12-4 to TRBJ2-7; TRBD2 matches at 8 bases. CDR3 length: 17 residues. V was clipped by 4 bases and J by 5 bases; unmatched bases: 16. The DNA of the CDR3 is TGTGCCAGCAGTTCCCTCCGCTTAGTGAGCGGGAGAAACGAGCAGTACTTC. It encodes CASSSLRLVSGRNEQYF.

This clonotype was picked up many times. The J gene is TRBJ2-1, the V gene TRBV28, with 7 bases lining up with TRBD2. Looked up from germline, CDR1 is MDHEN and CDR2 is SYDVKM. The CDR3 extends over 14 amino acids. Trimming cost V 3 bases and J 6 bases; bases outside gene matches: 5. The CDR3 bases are TGTGCCAGCAGTTTGGCGGGAGAACCCAATGAGCAGTTCTTC. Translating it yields CASSLAGEPNEQFF.

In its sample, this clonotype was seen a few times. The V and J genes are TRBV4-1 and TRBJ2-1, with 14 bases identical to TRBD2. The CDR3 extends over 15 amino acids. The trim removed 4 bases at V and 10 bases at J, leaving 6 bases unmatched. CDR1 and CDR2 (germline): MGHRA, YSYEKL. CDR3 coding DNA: TGCGCCAGCAGCCGCGCGGGACTAGCGGGAGACGAGCAGTTCTTC. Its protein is CASSRAGLAGDEQFF.

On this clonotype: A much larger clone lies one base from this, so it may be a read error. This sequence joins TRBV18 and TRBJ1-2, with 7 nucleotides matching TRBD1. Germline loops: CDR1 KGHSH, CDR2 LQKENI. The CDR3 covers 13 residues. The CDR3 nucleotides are TGTGCCAGCTCACCAACAGGGGACTATGGCTACTCCTTC. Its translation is CASSPTGDYGYSF. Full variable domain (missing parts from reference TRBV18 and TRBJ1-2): NAGVMQNPRHLVRRRGQEARLRCSPMKGHSHVYWYRQLPEEGLKFMVYLQKENIIDESGMPKERFSAEFPKEGPSILRIQQVVRGDSAAYFCASSPTGDYGYSFGSGTRLTVV.

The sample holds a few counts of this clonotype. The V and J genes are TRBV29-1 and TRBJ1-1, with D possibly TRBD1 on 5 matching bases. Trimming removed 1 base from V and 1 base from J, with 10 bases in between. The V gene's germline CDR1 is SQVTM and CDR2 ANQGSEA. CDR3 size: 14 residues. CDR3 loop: CSVEGKGRNTEAFF. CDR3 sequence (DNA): TGCAGCGTTGAAGGCAAGGGGCGGAACACTGAAGCTTTCTTT.

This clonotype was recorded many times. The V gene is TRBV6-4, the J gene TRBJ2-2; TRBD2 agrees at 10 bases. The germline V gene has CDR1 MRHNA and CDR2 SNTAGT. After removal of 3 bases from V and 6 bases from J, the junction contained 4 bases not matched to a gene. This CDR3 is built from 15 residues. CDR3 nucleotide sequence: TGTGCCAGCAGTGAAGGAGCGGGAGGGCCCGGGGAGCTGTTTTTT. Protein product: CASSEGAGGPGELFF.

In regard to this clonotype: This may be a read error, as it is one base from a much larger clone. The CDR3 loop reads CASSLDRFLGEQFF. As DNA, the CDR3 is TGTGCCAGCAGCTTGGACAGATTCCTTGGGGAGCAGTTCTTC. This rearrangement joins TRBV2 to TRBJ2-1, with a weak D call TRBD1 (6 bases). This CDR3 comprises 14 residues. With 6 bases removed from V and 10 bases from J, the gap between germline ends came to 19 bases. Germline assignment: CDR1 SNHLY and CDR2 FYNNEI.

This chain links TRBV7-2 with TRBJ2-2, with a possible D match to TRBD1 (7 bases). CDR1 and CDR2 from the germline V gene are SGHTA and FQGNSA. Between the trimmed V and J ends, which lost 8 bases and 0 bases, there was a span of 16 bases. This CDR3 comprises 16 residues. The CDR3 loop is CASQVGGTANTGELFF. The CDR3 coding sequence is TGTGCCAGCCAGGTTGGGGGGACAGCGAACACCGGGGAGCTGTTTTTT.

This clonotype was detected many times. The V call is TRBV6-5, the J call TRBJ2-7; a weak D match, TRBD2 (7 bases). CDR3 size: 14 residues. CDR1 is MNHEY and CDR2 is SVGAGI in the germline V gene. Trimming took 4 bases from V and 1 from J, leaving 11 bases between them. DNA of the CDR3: TGTGCCAGCAGTTCTAGGGGGGGATCCTACGAGCAGTACTTC. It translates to CASSSRGGSYEQYF.

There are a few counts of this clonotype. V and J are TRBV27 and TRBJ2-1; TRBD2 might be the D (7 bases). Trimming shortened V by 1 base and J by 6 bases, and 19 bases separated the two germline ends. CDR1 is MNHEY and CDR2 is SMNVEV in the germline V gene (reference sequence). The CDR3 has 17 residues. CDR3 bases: TGTGCCAGCAGTTTATTGGTTGAGGGGGGGGGTCGCAATGAGCAGTTCTTC. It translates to CASSLLVEGGGRNEQFF.

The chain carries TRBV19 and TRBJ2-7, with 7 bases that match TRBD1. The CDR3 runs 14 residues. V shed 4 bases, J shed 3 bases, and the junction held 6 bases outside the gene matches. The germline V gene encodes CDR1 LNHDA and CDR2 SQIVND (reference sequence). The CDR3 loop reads CASSSRQGIYEQYF. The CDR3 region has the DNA TGTGCCAGTAGTAGTCGACAGGGCATCTACGAGCAGTACTTC.

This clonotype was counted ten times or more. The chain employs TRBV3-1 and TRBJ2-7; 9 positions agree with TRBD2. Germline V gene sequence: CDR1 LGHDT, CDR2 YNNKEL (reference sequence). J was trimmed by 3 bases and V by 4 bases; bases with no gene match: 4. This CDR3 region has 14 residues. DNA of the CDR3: TGTGCCAGCAGCCGGGGGACTAGCAGCTACGAGCAGTACTTC. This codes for CASSRGTSSYEQYF.

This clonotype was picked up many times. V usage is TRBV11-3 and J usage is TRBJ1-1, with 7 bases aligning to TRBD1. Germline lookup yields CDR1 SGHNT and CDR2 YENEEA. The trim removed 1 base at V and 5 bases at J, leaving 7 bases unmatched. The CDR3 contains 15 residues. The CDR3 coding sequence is TGTGCCAGCAGCTTAGGTGTCAGGGGGGGGACTGAAGCTTTCTTT. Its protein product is CASSLGVRGGTEAFF.

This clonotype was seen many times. The chain's CDR3 is CASSFIGVDQPQHF. The CDR3 nucleotides read TGTGCCAGCAGCTTTATAGGGGTGGATCAGCCCCAGCATTTT. J is TRBJ1-5 and V is TRBV7-8; weak D call: TRBD1 (5 bases). The CDR3 is made up of 14 amino acids. The germline V and J ends were trimmed by 3 bases and 5 bases, with 11 bases remaining between them. The germline V gene encodes CDR1 SGHVS and CDR2 FQNEAQ.

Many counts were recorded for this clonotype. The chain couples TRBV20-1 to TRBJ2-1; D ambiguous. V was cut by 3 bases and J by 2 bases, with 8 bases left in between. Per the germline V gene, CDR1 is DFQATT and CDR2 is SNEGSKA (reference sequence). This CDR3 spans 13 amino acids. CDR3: CSASWAAYNEQFF. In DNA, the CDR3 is TGCAGTGCTAGTTGGGCTGCCTACAATGAGCAGTTCTTC.

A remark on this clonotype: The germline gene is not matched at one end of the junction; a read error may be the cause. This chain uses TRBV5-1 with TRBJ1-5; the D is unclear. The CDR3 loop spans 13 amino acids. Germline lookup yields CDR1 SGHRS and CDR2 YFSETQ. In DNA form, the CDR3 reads TGTGCCAGCAGCGTAGCAAGCAATCAGCCCCAGCATTTT. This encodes CASSVASNQPQHF.

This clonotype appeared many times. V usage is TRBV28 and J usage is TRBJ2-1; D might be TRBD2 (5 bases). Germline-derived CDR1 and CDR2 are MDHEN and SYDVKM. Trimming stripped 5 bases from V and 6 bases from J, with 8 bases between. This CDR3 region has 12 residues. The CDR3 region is CASSMTTNEQFF. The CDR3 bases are TGTGCCAGCAGTATGACTACCAATGAGCAGTTCTTC.

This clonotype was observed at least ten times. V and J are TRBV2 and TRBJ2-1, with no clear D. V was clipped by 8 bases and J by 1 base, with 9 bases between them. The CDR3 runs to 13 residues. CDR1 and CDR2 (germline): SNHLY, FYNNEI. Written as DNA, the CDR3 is TGTGCCAGCGTAGAAGGGTCCTACAATGAGCAGTTCTTC. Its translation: CASVEGSYNEQFF.

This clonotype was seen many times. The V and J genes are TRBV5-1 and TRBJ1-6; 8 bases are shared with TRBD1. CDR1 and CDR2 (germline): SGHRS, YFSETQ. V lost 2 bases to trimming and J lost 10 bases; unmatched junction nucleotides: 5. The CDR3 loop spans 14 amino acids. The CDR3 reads CASSFATGDSPLHF. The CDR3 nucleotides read TGCGCCAGCAGCTTTGCGACAGGGGACTCACCCCTCCACTTT.